Included here is one TCR delta chain sequence, with context. It has no known antigen specificity. Base quality data are lacking; no much larger clone is found one base away. The data derive from a study of Vδ1+ human thymocytes (dated by TCRdb to 2017 to 2018). About the study as a whole: As a data resource, the study described the mRNA-level TRG and TRD CDR3 repertoires found in highly purified Vdelta1+ thymocytes taken from young children. Validation of the multiplex-based CDR3 amplicon strategy against 5'RACE-based CDR3 amplicon generation methods had been performed previously. What the authors observed across the whole study: Because unexpected Vdelta2 sequences could lead to misinterpretation of bulk repertoire data, the authors recommended using highly purified populations and validating at the single-cell level. Because no clustering by age or sex was seen, donors were not stratified by age or sex in the analyses. Unlike the oligoclonal repertoires in peripheral blood, the thymic TRG and TRD repertoires appeared highly polyclonal, with Gaussian CDR3 length distributions. Although sort purity was high, approximately 21% of thymic TRD sequences were Vdelta2 (with a few Vdelta3), in contrast to the peripheral blood Vdelta1+ controls. Numerous TRG clonotypes were shared among donors (up to roughly 6.9x10^3), while TRD repertoires were essentially private (a maximum of about 100 shared).

Counted from cysteine to phenylalanine, this CDR3 has 21 amino acids. Just CDR3 DNA is preserved here, 63 bases in frame from base 1. RNA extraction was carried out with the RNeasy mini kit, and reverse transcription was then done using Superscript III. Multiplex PCR was used to generate CDR3 amplicons, with pooled V-gene forward primers and a constant-region reverse primer carrying Illumina adaptor overhangs. After gel purification, amplicons were indexed with Nextera index primers over roughly 8 extra PCR cycles and were then purified with AMPure XP beads. Libraries were sequenced on an Illumina MiSeq with paired-end 250 bp reads, dual indexing and approximately 20% PhiX spike-in. As for the original processing: FastQC was used to check read quality, and ea-utils fastq-join was used to merge TRG read pairs. IMGT/HighV-QUEST was used to annotate the sequences, only productive sequences with an unambiguous V-gene assignment were kept, and clonotypes were defined as sequences sharing an identical CDR3 sequence. For downstream analysis, the tools were VDJtools 1.1.1, tcR 2.2.3, Treemap and vegan Shannon diversity in R 3.4.4. The public reads were reprocessed by TCRdb using CATT, and rows of matching DNA were later combined. The authors' filters were not applied to this entry. The sample contains some 25,000 delta-chain clones, 6.5% to 8% of them found a single time. The ten most abundant clones make up 0.85% to 1% of the sample.

Thymic samples were depleted of alphabeta T cells, then CD3+ TCRVdelta1+ TCRVdelta2- thymocytes were FACS-sorted. A purity of roughly 96% to 99.6% was achieved for sorted Vdelta1+ thymocytes. The thymic specimens were obtained from 7 or 8 paediatric patients, aged about 5 days to 17 months, who were having corrective cardiac surgery. Thymic tissue was dispersed and mononuclear cells isolated on a Histopaque-1077 density gradient. For staining, the antibodies used were anti-TCRVdelta1 clone TS8.2, anti-TCRVdelta2 clone B6, anti-CD3 clone HIT3a and anti-TCRalphabeta clone IP26. The receptor was derived from a girl under three years old who had congenital heart surgery. Sequenced sample: Vdelta1+ gamma-delta thymocytes from the thymus. The cell subset or site label, as the study defines it: FACS-sorted CD3+ TCRalphabeta- TCRVdelta1+ TCRVdelta2- thymocytes. The V gene lacks a call, and TRDJ1 is the J gene; no DNA check was done on the table's D call, TRDD3. The DNA sequence is given as TGTGCTCTCTTCCCGGGCCTTCCACCATCAAACTGGGGGATATGTATCGGTAAACTCATCTTT. Its product reads: CALFPGLPPSNWGICIGKLIF.